This entry lists 13 T cell receptor beta chains sequenced from one sample in a study of response to subunit inactivated influenza vaccine. TCRdb analysed the RT-PCR reads with MiXCR anew, one entry per CDR3 protein. The table lists hundreds of thousands of distinct CDR3 sequences, approximately 10% of them singletons. This sample was also put to use in a study of T cells expressing NK-cell markers. According to that study: 5'RACE template switching with UMIs generated TCR beta cDNA.

The specimen comprised PBMCs from blood, sampled on the day of vaccination. These receptors came from a man between 50 and 59 years old who received an inactivated influenza vaccine.

This clonotype occurred a few times. The chain links TRBV12-3 or TRBV12-4 to TRBJ2-3, with D unresolved. The CDR3 consists of 14 residues. Deletions cut 6 bases from V and 1 base from J, with 11 bases between. CDR3 region: CASSLLSGTDTQYF. Written as DNA, the CDR3 is TGTGCCAGCAGCCTCCTCAGCGGCACAGATACGCAGTATTTT.

The chain employs TRBV7-2 and TRBJ1-1; tentative D call: TRBD1 (6 bases). Germline-derived CDR1 and CDR2 are SGHTA and FQGNSA. The CDR3 length is 16 residues. Trimming removed 3 bases from V and 0 bases from J, with 14 bases in between. The chain's CDR3 is CASSFRQAPLNTEAFF. CDR3 bases: TGTGCCAGCAGCTTTCGACAGGCGCCCCTGAACACTGAAGCTTTCTTT.

This clonotype came up many times. The chain has TRBV14 and TRBJ2-1, with D possibly matching TRBD2 (6 bases). This CDR3 spans 17 amino acids. Germline V gene lookup returns CDR1 SGHDN and CDR2 FVKESK. Trimming shortened V by 3 bases and J by 2 bases, and 17 bases separated the two germline ends. CDR3 nucleotide sequence: TGTGCCAGCAGCCATGCACCGGGACTCGGTACCTACAATGAGCAGTTCTTC. Translating it yields CASSHAPGLGTYNEQFF.

This chain joins TRBV7-9 and TRBJ2-5, with 9 positions matching TRBD1. V lost 3 bases to trimming and J lost 6 bases; unmatched junction nucleotides: 2. The germline CDR1 and CDR2 sequences are SEHNR and FQNEAQ (reference sequence). CDR3 length: 13 residues. The DNA of the CDR3 is TGTGCCAGCAGCTTGGGACAGGGAAAGACCCAGTACTTC. This codes for CASSLGQGKTQYF.

This chain uses TRBV30 with TRBJ2-3; no reliable D call. The germline gives CDR1 GTSNPN, CDR2 SVGIG (reference sequence). The CDR3 loop spans 12 amino acids. Deletions cut 1 base from V and 8 bases from J, with 10 bases between. The CDR3 loop reads CAWSGLDSTQYF. CDR3 DNA: TGTGCCTGGAGTGGGCTAGATTCTACGCAGTATTTT.

The chain recombines TRBV28 with TRBJ2-7; D is unclear. The CDR3 loop spans 12 amino acids. CDR1 and CDR2 from the germline V gene are MDHEN and SYDVKM. V was pared by 8 bases and J by 6 bases, with 14 bases between. The CDR3 sequence: CASGLRVAEQYF. CDR3 DNA sequence: TGTGCCAGCGGCCTCCGGGTCGCCGAGCAGTACTTC.

The genes are TRBV5-1 and TRBJ2-5; 8 bases are a match to TRBD2. Germline trimming cut 1 base from V and 5 bases from J; bases unmatched to any gene: 13. CDR1 and CDR2 from the germline V gene are SGHRS and YFSETQ. This CDR3 has 17 residues. CDR3 sequence reads: CASSLSGTSGGRETQYF. The CDR3 DNA follows: TGCGCCAGCAGCTTGTCGGGAACTAGCGGTGGGAGGGAGACCCAGTACTTC.

This clonotype was recorded a few times. V is TRBV7-2 and J is TRBJ1-3; D ambiguous. Germline CDR1 reads SGHTA; CDR2 reads FQGNSA. The CDR3 is 15 amino acids. Trimming left V 2 bases short and J 1 base short, with 9 bases between. Here the CDR3 reads CASSLMSQSGNTIYF. The CDR3 DNA reads TGTGCCAGCAGCTTAATGTCGCAGTCTGGAAACACCATATATTTT.

The sample holds a few counts of this clonotype. Since a much larger clone is just one base distant, this may be a read error. The V gene is TRBV10-3, the J gene TRBJ2-3; either TRBD1 or TRBD2 may supply D (5 bases each). The CDR3 contains 13 residues. V lost 6 bases, J lost 0 bases, and 7 bases lay in between. Germline values: CDR1 ENHRY, CDR2 SYGVKD. The CDR3 spells CAISRDSTDTQYF. In nucleotides, the CDR3 is TGTGCCATCAGCCGGGACAGCACAGATACGCAGTATTTT.

This clonotype was seen many times. The V and J genes are TRBV20-1 and TRBJ2-3, with D uncertain. V was cut by 0 bases and J by 2 bases, with 6 bases left in between. The germline V gene encodes CDR1 DFQATT and CDR2 SNEGSKA (reference sequence). The length of the CDR3 is 13 residues. CDR3 in amino acids: CSARDPYTDTQYF. CDR3 nucleotide sequence: TGCAGTGCTAGAGATCCCTACACAGATACGCAGTATTTT.

Many counts were recorded for this clonotype. In DNA form, the CDR3 reads TGTGCCAACTCCAACCGGGACATAGATAGCAATCAGCCCCAGCATTTT. This codes for CANSNRDIDSNQPQHF. The genes are TRBV6-1 and TRBJ1-5, with D maybe TRBD1 (6 bases). There are 16 residues in the CDR3. The V end was cut by 10 bases, the J end by 0 bases, with 19 bases between. Germline CDR1 is MNHNS and CDR2 is SASEGT.

The chain uses TRBV28 and TRBJ2-4; 8 positions agree with TRBD1. In germline, CDR1 is MDHEN, CDR2 SYDVKM. The CDR3 is 16 residues long. After removal of 5 bases from V and 4 bases from J, the junction contained 10 bases not matched to a gene. The CDR3 DNA sequence: TGTGCCAGCAGTATGACAGGGGTAGGGAGAAAAAACATTCAGTACTTC. It codes for CASSMTGVGRKNIQYF. The full variable domain, rest sourced from reference TRBV28 and TRBJ2-4, is DVKVTQSSRYLVKRTGEKVFLECVQDMDHENMFWYRQDPGLGLRLIYFSYDVKMKEKGDIPEGYSVSREKKERFSLILESASTNQTSMYLCASSMTGVGRKNIQYFGAGTRLSVL.

Written as DNA, the CDR3 is TGTGCCAGCAGCTTCGACAGGGGATTCTACGAGCAGTACTTC. This translates into CASSFDRGFYEQYF. V gene TRBV7-9 combines with J gene TRBJ2-7, with 8 bases lining up with TRBD1. The germline V gene encodes CDR1 SEHNR and CDR2 FQNEAQ (reference sequence). There are 14 residues in the CDR3. V lost 3 bases, J lost 3 bases, and 4 bases stayed unmatched.